A selection of T cell receptor beta chains follows, all from one sample in a study of beta chain features in type 1 diabetes. Sequenced by immunoSEQ multiplex PCR; TCRdb stores in-frame clones only, minus some. The table shows hundreds of thousands of clones, with around 15% occurring only once. The sequenced material came from naive CD4+ T cells from blood. The receptors were gathered from a man younger than 35 with type 1 diabetes. The CDR3 runs from the conserved cysteine through the conserved F or W. A D gene is named only where the DNA matches it firmly. The size entry is marked missing in some rows and otherwise reads once, few, many or a size class.

cdr3_length j_call d_call v_call clone_size cdr3_aa cdr3_nt
15 TRBJ1-2 NA TRBV9 few CASSANNRDHYGYTF TGTGCCAGCAGCGCAAACAACAGGGATCACTATGGCTACACCTTC
13 TRBJ1-5 NA TRBV6-5 few CASRRGRDQPQHF TGTGCCAGCAGAAGAGGACGAGATCAGCCCCAGCATTTT
16 TRBJ1-1 TRBD1 TRBV5-1 few CASRSGTGSPNTEAFF TGCGCCAGCAGATCCGGGACAGGGTCCCCGAACACTGAAGCTTTCTTT
14 TRBJ2-5 TRBD1 TRBV5-4 NA CASSLQGARETQYF TGTGCCAGCAGCTTGCAGGGGGCTCGGGAGACCCAGTACTTC
11 TRBJ2-2 NA TRBV20-1 NA CSASLGRELFF TGCAGTGCTAGCCTGGGAAGGGAGCTGTTTTTT
14 TRBJ2-3 TRBD2 TRBV28 NA CASNIAGGTDTQYF TGTGCCAGCAACATAGCGGGAGGTACAGATACGCAGTATTTT
15 TRBJ1-5 NA TRBV30 NA CAWSSETGGNQPQHF TGTGCCTGGAGTTCCGAGACAGGCGGCAATCAGCCCCAGCATTTT
11 TRBJ1-6 NA TRBV13 many CASSFNSPLHF TGTGCCAGCAGCTTCAATTCACCCCTCCACTTT
16 TRBJ2-1 NA TRBV5-1 NA CASSLLLGTSYNEQFF TGCGCCAGCAGCCTTCTCCTAGGGACCTCCTACAATGAGCAGTTCTTC
16 TRBJ2-5 TRBD2 TRBV14 few CASSPGLAGGAETQYF TGTGCCAGCAGCCCAGGACTAGCGGGGGGCGCGGAGACCCAGTACTTC